This T cell receptor (beta chain) stems from a study of beta chain features in type 1 diabetes. Overall study findings and caveats: Fewer insertions but more deletions were seen at VDJ junctions in type 1 diabetes patients.

A note on this clone: What it recognizes is unknown.

The CDR3 covers 15 residues. Trimming took 0 bases from V and 0 from J, leaving 9 bases between them. The germline V gene encodes CDR1 KGHSH and CDR2 LQKENI. Expressed TCRB transcripts were sequenced because the isolated RNA had all been reverse transcribed beforehand. TCRdb's copy holds only in-frame clones and misses some; the assay was immunoSEQ multiplex PCR. The sample includes under 300,000 clones, 25% to 30% of them seen just once. Sequencing was performed on central memory CD4+ T cells from blood. This receptor was obtained from a man aged 30-40 years in good health. The chain couples TRBV18 to TRBJ2-7; no clear D. CDR3 in amino acids: CASSPPAGSSYEQYF. As DNA, the CDR3 is TGTGCCAGCTCACCACCAGCAGGCAGCTCCTACGAGCAGTACTTC.